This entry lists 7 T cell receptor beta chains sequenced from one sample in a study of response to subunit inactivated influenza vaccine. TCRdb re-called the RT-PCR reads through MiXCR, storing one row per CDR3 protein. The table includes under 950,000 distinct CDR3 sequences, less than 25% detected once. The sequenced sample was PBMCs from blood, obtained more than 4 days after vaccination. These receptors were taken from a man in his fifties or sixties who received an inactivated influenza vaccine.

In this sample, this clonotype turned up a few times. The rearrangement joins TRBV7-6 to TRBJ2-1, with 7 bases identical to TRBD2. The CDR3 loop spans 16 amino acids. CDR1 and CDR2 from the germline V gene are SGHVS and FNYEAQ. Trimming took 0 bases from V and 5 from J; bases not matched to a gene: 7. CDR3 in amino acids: CASSLAGLAAHNEQFF. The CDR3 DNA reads TGTGCCAGCAGCTTAGCTGGGCTAGCGGCCCACAATGAGCAGTTCTTC.

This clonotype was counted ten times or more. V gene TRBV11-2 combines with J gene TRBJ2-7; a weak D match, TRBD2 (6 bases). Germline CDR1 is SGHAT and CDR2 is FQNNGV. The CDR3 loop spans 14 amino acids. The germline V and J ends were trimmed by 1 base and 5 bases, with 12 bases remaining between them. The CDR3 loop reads CASSLGPGGNEQYF. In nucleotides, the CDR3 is TGTGCCAGCAGCTTAGGCCCCGGCGGGAACGAGCAGTACTTC.

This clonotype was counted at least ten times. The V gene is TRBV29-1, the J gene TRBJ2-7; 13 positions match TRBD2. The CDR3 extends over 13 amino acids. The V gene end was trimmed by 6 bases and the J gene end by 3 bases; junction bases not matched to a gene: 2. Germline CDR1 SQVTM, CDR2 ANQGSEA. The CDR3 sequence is CSVRTSGSYEQYF. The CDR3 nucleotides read TGCAGCGTCCGGACTAGCGGGAGCTACGAGCAGTACTTC.

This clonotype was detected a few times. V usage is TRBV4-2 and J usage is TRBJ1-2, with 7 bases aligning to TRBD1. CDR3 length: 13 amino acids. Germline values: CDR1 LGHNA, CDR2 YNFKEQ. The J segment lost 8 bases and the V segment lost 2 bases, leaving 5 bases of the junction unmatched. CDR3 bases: TGTGCCAGCAGCCAACCGACAGGGTTAGGCTACACCTTC. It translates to CASSQPTGLGYTF.

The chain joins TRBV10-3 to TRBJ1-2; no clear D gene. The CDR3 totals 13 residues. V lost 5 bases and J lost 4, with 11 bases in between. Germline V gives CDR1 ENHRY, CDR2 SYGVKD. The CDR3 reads CAISSGSFYGYTF. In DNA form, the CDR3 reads TGTGCCATCAGTTCGGGGTCTTTCTATGGCTACACCTTC.

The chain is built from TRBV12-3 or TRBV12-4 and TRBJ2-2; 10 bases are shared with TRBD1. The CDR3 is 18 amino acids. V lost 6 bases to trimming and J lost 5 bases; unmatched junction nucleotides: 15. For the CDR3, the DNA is TGTGCCAGCAGAGGGACAGGGGAGGAAAGAGAAGAGACCGGGGAGCTGTTTTTT. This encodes CASRGTGEEREETGELFF.

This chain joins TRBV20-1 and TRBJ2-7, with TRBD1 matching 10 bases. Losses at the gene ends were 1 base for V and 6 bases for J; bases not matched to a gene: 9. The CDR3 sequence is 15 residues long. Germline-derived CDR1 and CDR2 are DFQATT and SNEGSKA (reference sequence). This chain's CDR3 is CSARGQGAQVREQYF. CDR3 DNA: TGCAGTGCTAGAGGACAGGGGGCGCAGGTGCGCGAGCAGTACTTC.